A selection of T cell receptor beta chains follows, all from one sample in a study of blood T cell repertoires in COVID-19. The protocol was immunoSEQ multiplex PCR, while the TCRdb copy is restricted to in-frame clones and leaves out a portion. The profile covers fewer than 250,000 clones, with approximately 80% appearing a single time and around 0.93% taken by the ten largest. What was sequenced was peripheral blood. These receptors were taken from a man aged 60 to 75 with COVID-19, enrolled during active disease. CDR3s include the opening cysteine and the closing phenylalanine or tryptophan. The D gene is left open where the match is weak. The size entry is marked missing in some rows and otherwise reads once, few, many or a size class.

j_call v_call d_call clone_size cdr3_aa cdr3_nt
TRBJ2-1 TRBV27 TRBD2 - CASSLGTSGGYNEQFF TGTGCCAGCAGTTTAGGGACTAGCGGGGGGTACAATGAGCAGTTCTTC
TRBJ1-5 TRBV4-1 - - CASSQEGRSNQPQHF TGCGCCAGCAGCCAAGAGGGGCGTAGCAATCAGCCCCAGCATTTT
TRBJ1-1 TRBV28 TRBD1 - CASSRTGTGGSEAFF TGTGCCAGCAGTCGCACCGGGACAGGGGGCAGTGAAGCTTTCTTT
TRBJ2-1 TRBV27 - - CASSRSDEQFF TGTGCCAGCAGTCGTTCTGATGAGCAGTTCTTC
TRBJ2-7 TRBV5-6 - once CASSLSYYEQYF TGTGCCAGCAGCTTGTCTTACTACGAGCAGTACTTC
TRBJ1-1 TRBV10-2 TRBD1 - CASSESFGTGGNTEAFF TGCGCCAGCAGTGAGTCGTTTGGGACAGGTGGTAACACTGAAGCTTTCTTT
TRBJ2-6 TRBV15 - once CATVKSFSGANVLTF TGTGCCACCGTCAAGAGCTTTTCTGGGGCCAACGTCCTGACTTTC
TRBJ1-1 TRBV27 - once CASRMRNTEAFF TGCGCCAGCAGAATGAGGAACACTGAAGCTTTCTTT
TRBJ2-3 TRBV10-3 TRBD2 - CAISGGLAGENDTQYF TGTGCCATCAGTGGCGGACTAGCGGGAGAGAATGATACGCAGTATTTT
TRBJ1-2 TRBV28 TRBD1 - CASTGGQGAAYGYTF TGTGCCAGCACCGGAGGACAGGGGGCAGCTTATGGCTACACCTTC
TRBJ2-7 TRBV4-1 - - CASSQEWRGYEQYF TGCGCCAGCAGCCAAGAATGGAGGGGCTACGAGCAGTACTTC
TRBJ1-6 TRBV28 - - CAGSRAIGNSPLHF TGTGCCGGATCCAGGGCTATAGGCAATTCACCCCTCCACTTT
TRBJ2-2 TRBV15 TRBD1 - CATSRGQGAGTGELFF TGTGCCACCAGCAGAGGACAGGGGGCCGGCACCGGGGAGCTGTTTTTT
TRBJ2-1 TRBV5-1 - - CASSPLGSTPYNEQFF TGCGCCAGCAGCCCTCTTGGGAGCACTCCCTACAATGAGCAGTTCTTC
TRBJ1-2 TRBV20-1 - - CSATLFYGYTF TGCAGTGCTACCCTATTCTATGGCTACACCTTC
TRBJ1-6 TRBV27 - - CASSLQGISNSPLHF TGTGCCAGCAGTTTACAGGGGATTAGCAATTCACCCCTCCACTTT
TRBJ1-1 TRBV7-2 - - CASSLAALYTEAFF TGTGCCAGCAGCTTGGCGGCTTTATACACTGAAGCTTTCTTT
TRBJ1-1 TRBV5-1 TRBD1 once CASSLTRDRVSEAFF TGCGCCAGCAGCTTGACCCGGGACAGGGTATCTGAAGCTTTCTTT
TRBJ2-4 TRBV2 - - CASGGLQGDIQYF TGTGCCAGCGGGGGGCTTCAGGGGGACATTCAGTACTTC
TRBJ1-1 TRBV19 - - CASSWAGNTEAFF TGTGCCAGTAGTTGGGCGGGGAACACTGAAGCTTTCTTT
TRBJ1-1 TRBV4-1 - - CASSPSGMNTEAFF TGCGCCAGCAGCCCCAGCGGAATGAACACTGAAGCTTTCTTT
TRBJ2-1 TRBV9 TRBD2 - CASSSWTSGNSPSSYNEQFF TGTGCCAGCAGCTCCTGGACTAGCGGGAACTCCCCGAGCTCCTACAATGAGCAGTTCTTC
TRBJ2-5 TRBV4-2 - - CASSQEGVRKTQYF TGTGCCAGCAGCCAAGAAGGGGTAAGGAAGACCCAGTACTTC
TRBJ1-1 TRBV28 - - CASTKHTEAFF TGTGCCAGCACTAAGCACACTGAAGCTTTCTTT
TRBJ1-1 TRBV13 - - CASSLVQNTEAFF TGTGCCAGCAGCTTAGTACAGAACACTGAAGCTTTCTTT
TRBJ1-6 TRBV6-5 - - CASSYQGSYNSPLHF TGTGCCAGCAGTTACCAGGGATCCTATAATTCACCCCTCCACTTT
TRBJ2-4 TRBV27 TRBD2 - CASSLGSGAAKNIQYF TGTGCCAGCAGTTTAGGTAGCGGGGCAGCCAAAAACATTCAGTACTTC
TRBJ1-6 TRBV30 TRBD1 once CAWSVTGQGRVSPLHF TGTGCCTGGAGTGTAACGGGACAGGGTCGGGTTTCACCCCTCCACTTT
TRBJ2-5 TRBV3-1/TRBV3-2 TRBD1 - CASSQEGQGAQGTQYF TGTGCCAGCAGCCAAGAGGGACAGGGGGCGCAGGGGACCCAGTACTTC
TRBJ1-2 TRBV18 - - CASSTRGGQDYGYTF TGTGCCAGCTCAACCCGGGGGGGGCAAGACTATGGCTACACCTTC
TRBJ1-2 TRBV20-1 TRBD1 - CSASDRGPYGYTF TGCAGTGCTAGTGACAGGGGGCCCTATGGCTACACCTTC
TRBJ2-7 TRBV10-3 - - CAISETVGSYEQYF TGTGCCATCAGTGAGACAGTGGGGAGCTACGAGCAGTACTTC
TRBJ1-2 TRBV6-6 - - CASSYTDYGYTF TGTGCCAGCAGTTATACAGATTATGGCTACACCTTC
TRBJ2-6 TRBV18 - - CASFPGTANVLTF TGTGCCAGCTTCCCCGGGACAGCCAACGTCCTGACTTTC